This T cell receptor (beta chain) was captured in a study of blood T cell repertoires in COVID-19. The Seattle patients joined while their infection was active and were tracked longitudinally afterward. CDR3 length: 11 amino acids. The germline V gene has CDR1 MNHNS and CDR2 SASEGT. Trimming pared 3 bases from V and 6 bases from J, leaving 3 bases between. Per the original data handling: Cell counts per sample came from amplifying reference gene primers. Clones were read by immunoSEQ multiplex PCR, and TCRdb kept only the in-frame ones, dropping some. For V, J and clone size, that table is used; D and trimming come from the DNA. The table includes some 220,000 clones, 82% detected once.

This chain joins TRBV6-1 and TRBJ1-5; D gene unclear. The specimen sequenced was peripheral blood. The origin of this receptor is a woman in her sixties or seventies with COVID-19, enrolled during active disease. The DNA of the CDR3 is TGTGCCAGCAGTGAGCGTCAGCCCCAGCATTTT. Amino acid sequence: CASSERQPQHF.